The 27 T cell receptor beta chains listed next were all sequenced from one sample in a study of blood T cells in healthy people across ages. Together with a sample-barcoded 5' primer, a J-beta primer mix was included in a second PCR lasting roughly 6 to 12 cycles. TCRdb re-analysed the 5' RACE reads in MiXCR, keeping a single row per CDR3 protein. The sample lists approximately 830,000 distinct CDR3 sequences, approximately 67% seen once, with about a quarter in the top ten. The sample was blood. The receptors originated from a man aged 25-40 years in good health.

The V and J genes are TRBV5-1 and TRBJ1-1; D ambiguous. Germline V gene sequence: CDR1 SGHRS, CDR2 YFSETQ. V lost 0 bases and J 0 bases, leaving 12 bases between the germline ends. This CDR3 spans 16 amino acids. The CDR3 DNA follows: TGCGCCAGCAGCTTGGATCCGGACTCCATGAACACTGAAGCTTTCTTT. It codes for CASSLDPDSMNTEAFF.

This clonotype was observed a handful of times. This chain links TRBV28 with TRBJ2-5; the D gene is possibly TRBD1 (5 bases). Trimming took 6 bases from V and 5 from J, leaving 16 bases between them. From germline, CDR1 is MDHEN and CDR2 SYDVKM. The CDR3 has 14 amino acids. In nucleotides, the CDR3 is TGTGCCAGCAGGACACAGGTCCTTCTGGAGACCCAGTACTTC. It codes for CASRTQVLLETQYF.

CDR3 protein: CASTKTGSAGELFF. CDR3 in DNA: TGTGCCAGCACCAAGACAGGGAGTGCCGGGGAGCTGTTTTTT. The chain has TRBV5-6 and TRBJ2-2; 7 nucleotides align to TRBD1. After removal of 6 bases from V and 6 bases from J, the junction contained 8 bases not matched to a gene. Germline V gives CDR1 SGHDT, CDR2 YYEEEE. The CDR3 runs 14 residues.

Written as DNA, the CDR3 is TGTGCCAGCTGGGGGGGGGATTCCTACGAGCAGTACTTC. This sequence encodes CASWGGDSYEQYF. The chain employs TRBV6-5 and TRBJ2-7; TRBD2 matches at 7 bases. The CDR3 runs to 13 residues. Germline-derived CDR1 and CDR2 are MNHEY and SVGAGI. J lost 1 base, V lost 8 bases, and 5 bases had no gene match.

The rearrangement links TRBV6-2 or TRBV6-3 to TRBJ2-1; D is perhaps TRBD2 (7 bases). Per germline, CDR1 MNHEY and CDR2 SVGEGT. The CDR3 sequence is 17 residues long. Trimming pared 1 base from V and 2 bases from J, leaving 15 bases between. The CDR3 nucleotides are TGTGCCAGCAGTTACTTTGGGGCGGGGGCCACCTACAATGAGCAGTTCTTC. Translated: CASSYFGAGATYNEQFF.

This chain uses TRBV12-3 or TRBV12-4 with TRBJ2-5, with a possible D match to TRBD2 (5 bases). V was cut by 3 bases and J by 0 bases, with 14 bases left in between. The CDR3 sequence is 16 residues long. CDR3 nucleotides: TGTGCCAGCAGTTTTTTCGGGATGTTCCACCAAGAGACCCAGTACTTC. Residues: CASSFFGMFHQETQYF.

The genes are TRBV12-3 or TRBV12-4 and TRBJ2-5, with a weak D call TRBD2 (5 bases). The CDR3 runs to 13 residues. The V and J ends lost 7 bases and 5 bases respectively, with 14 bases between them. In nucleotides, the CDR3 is TGTGCCAGCAAAATGAAGAGGGCCGAGACCCAGTACTTC. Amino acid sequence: CASKMKRAETQYF.

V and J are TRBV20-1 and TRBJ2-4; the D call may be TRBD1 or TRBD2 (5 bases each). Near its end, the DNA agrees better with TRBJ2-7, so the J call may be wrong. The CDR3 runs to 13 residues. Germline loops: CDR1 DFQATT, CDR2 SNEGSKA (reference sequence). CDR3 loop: CSARDVGAYEQYF. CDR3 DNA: TGCAGTGCTAGAGATGTGGGGGCCTACGAGCAGTACTTC.

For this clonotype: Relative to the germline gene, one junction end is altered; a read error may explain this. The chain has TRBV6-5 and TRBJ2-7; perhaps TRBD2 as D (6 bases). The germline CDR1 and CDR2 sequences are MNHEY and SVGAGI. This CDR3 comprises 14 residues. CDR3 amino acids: CASSRGTDSYEQYF. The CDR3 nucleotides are TGCGCCAGCAGTCGAGGGACTGATTCCTACGAGCAGTACTTC.

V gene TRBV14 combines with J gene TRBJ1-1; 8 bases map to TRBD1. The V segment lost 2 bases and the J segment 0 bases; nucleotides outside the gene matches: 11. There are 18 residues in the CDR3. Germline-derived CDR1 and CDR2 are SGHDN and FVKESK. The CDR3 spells CASSQLLTGTGMNTEAFF. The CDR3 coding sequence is TGTGCCAGCAGCCAACTACTCACCGGGACAGGAATGAACACTGAAGCTTTCTTT.

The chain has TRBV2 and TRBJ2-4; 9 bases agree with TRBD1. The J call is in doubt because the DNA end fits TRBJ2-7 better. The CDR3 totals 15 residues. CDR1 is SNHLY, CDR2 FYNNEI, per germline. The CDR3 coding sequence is TGTGCCAGCAGTGAAACGGGGACAGGGCTTTACGAGCAGTACTTC. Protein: CASSETGTGLYEQYF.

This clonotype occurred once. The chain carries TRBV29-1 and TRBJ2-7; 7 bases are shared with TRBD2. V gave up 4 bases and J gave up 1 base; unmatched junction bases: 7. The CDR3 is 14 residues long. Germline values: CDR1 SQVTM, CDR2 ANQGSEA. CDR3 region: CSVVYLRESYEQYF. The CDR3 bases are TGCAGCGTTGTTTATTTGCGGGAGTCCTACGAGCAGTACTTC.

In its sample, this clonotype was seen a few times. CDR3: CGAGTSETQYF. The CDR3 DNA reads TGTGGGGCCGGGACATCAGAGACCCAGTACTTC. V usage is TRBV10-3 and J usage is TRBJ2-5; D is perhaps TRBD1 (6 bases). Per germline, CDR1 ENHRY and CDR2 SYGVKD. The CDR3 contains 11 residues.

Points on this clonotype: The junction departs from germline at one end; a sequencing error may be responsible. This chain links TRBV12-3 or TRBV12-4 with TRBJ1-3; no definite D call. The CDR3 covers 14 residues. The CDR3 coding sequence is TGTGCCAGCAGAGAAAGCCACTCTGCAAACACCATATATTTT. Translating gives CASRESHSANTIYF.

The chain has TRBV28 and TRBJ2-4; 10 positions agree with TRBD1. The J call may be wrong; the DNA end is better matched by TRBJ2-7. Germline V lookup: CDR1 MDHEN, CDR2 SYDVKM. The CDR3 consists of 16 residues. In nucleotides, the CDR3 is TGTGCCAGCAGTTTTCAGGCGGGACAGGGGTTCCACGAGCAGTACTTC. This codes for CASSFQAGQGFHEQYF.

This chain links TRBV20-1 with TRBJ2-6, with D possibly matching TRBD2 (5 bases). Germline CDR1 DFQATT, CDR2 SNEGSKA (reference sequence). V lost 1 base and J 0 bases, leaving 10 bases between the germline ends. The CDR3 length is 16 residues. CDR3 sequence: CSARGGSGSGANVLTF. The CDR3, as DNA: TGCAGTGCTAGAGGAGGGTCTGGCTCTGGGGCCAACGTCCTGACTTTC.

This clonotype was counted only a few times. The DNA for the CDR3 is TGCAGTGCGGTCGGGGGGACAGGGTTCGCTGAAGCTTTCTTT. Its protein is CSAVGGTGFAEAFF. The rearrangement uses TRBV20-1 and TRBJ1-1, with 9 bases identical to TRBD1. The V and J ends lost 6 bases and 6 bases, in that order; junction bases with no gene match: 11. CDR1 and CDR2 (germline): DFQATT, SNEGSKA (reference sequence). The CDR3 contains 14 residues.

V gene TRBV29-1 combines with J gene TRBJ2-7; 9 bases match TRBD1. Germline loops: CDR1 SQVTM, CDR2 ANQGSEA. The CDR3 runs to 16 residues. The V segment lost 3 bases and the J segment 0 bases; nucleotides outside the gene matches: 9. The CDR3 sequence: CSVEGRQGDRSYEQYF. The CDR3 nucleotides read TGCAGCGTTGAGGGGCGACAGGGGGACCGCTCCTACGAGCAGTACTTC.

The CDR3 region is CASSQGFFGEQYF. CDR3 DNA: TGTGCCAGCAGCCAAGGATTCTTTGGCGAGCAGTACTTC. V and J are TRBV14 and TRBJ2-7, with D unclear. This CDR3 contains 13 residues. Trimming left V 1 base short and J 6 bases short, with 10 bases between. Per germline, CDR1 SGHDN and CDR2 FVKESK.

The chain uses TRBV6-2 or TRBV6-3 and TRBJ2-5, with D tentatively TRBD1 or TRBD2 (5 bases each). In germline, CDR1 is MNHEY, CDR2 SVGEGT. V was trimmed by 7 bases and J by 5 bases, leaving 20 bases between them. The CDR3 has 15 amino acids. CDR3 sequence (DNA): TGTGCCAGCACTGGGAGACAGAAGGGTAGGGAGACCCAGTACTTC. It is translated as CASTGRQKGRETQYF.

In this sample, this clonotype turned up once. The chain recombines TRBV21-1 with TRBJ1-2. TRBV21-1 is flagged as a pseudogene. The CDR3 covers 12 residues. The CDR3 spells CASSKEELDYTF. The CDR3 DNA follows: TGTGCCAGCAGCAAAGAGGAGCTCGACTACACCTTC.

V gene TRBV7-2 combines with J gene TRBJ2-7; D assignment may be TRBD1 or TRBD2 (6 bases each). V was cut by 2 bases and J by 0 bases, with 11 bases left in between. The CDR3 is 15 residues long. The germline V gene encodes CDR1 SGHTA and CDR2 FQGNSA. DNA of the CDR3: TGTGCCAGCAGCTTATGGGGGGCCGGCTCCTACGAGCAGTACTTC. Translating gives CASSLWGAGSYEQYF.

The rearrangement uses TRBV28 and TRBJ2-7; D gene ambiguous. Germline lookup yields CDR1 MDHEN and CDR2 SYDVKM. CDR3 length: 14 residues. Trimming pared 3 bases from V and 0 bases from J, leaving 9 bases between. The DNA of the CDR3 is TGTGCCAGCAGTTTCGACATAAACTCCTACGAGCAGTACTTC. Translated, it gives CASSFDINSYEQYF.

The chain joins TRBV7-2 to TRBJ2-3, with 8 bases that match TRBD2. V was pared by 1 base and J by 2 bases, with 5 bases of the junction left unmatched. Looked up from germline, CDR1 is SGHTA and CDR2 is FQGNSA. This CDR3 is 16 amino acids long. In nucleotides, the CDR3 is TGTGCCAGCAGCTTAGGAGGTAGCGGGGTCACAGATACGCAGTATTTT. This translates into CASSLGGSGVTDTQYF.

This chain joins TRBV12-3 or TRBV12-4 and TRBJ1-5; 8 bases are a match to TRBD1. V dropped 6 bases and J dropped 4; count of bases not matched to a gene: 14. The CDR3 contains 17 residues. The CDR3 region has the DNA TGTGCCAGCAGCACCCCCTTCCAGGGGGCGCCGAATCAGCCCCAGCATTTT. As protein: CASSTPFQGAPNQPQHF.

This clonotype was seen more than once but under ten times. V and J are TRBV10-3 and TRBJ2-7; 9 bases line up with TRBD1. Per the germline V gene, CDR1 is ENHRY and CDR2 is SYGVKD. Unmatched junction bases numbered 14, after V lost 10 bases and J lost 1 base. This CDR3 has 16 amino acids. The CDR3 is CASLRDREESSYEQYF. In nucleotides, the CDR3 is TGTGCCAGCCTCCGGGACAGGGAGGAGTCGTCCTACGAGCAGTACTTC.

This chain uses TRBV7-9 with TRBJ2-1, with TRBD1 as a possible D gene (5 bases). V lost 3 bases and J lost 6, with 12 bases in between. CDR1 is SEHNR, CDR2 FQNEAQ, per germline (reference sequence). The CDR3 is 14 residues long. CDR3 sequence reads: CASSFAGFGNEQFF. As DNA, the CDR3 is TGTGCCAGCAGCTTCGCAGGGTTCGGCAATGAGCAGTTCTTC.